The 8 T cell receptor beta chains below all came from one sample that was sequenced in a study of human T cells and chemical hapten exposure (dated by TCRdb to the early 2020s). The library relied on RACE. The run used a NextSeq 500. TCRdb passed the public sequencing reads through fastp at Q25 and MiXCR, retaining productive beta sequences. Merged by CDR3 protein, the rows form single entries marked with the most common genes and DNA. This sample comprises about 110,000 distinct CDR3 sequences, 10% to 15% of them detected only once. The top ten clones comprise roughly 1.5% of the sample. The sample's time point label, decoded: pre-sensitization, week 0. Sample treatment or condition, as interpreted from the label and publication: therapeutic diphenylcyclopropenone sensitization with weekly scalp DPC. Here the sequenced sample was whole blood, taken in connection with sensitization to the hapten diphenylcyclopropenone (DPC). These receptors came from a woman in her forties or fifties with alopecia areata. Some clones in this sample may be carry-over from other donors' samples.

This chain connects TRBV3-1 to TRBJ2-5; TRBD1 matches at 7 bases. The CDR3 extends over 14 amino acids. V gave up 4 bases and J gave up 10 bases; unmatched junction bases: 12. Germline CDR1 reads LGHDT; CDR2 reads YNNKEL (reference sequence). The CDR3 region is CASSRLGGPGGQYF. CDR3 nucleotide sequence: TGTGCCAGCAGCCGCCTAGGGGGCCCTGGAGGCCAGTACTTC.

This clonotype was detected only a few times. The chain recombines TRBV6-5 with TRBJ2-1, with D unclear. V dropped 0 bases and J dropped 10 bases, with 4 bases sitting between them. This CDR3 is 11 amino acids long. Germline V lookup: CDR1 MNHEY, CDR2 SVGAGI. The CDR3 DNA is TGTGCCAGCAGTTACTCTCGGGAGCAGTTCTTC. Translating it yields CASSYSREQFF.

In its sample, this clonotype was seen a few times. The rearrangement joins TRBV10-3 to TRBJ1-4, with 9 nucleotides matching TRBD1. The junction had 5 bases not matched to a gene; V was cut back by 10 bases and J by 8 bases. Germline loops: CDR1 ENHRY, CDR2 SYGVKD. The CDR3 runs 12 residues. The CDR3 DNA reads TGTGCCACGGGACAGGGCGGCGAAAAACTGTTTTTT. Its translation is CATGQGGEKLFF.

The chain is built from TRBV28 and TRBJ2-7; D is unresolved. The V gene lost 4 bases and the J gene lost 6 bases, with 7 bases spanning the gap. The CDR3 contains 11 residues. Germline loops: CDR1 MDHEN, CDR2 SYDVKM. The DNA of the CDR3 is TGTGCCAGCAGTTACCCGGGCGAGCAGTACTTC. The encoded protein is CASSYPGEQYF.

The CDR3 reads CSAKNLRSPKANGYTF. CDR3 DNA: TGCAGTGCCAAAAATTTACGTAGTCCTAAGGCAAATGGCTACACCTTC. The chain uses TRBV20-1 and TRBJ1-2; the D is unclear. V lost 6 bases to trimming and J lost 6 bases, with 26 bases between them. The CDR3 covers 16 residues. Germline assignment: CDR1 DFQATT and CDR2 SNEGSKA (reference sequence).

Ten or more counts support this clonotype. The chain recombines TRBV12-3 or TRBV12-4 with TRBJ2-7; D is perhaps TRBD1 or TRBD2 (5 bases each). This CDR3 has 14 amino acids. V lost 5 bases and J 0 bases, leaving 11 bases between the germline ends. The CDR3 nucleotides are TGTGCCAGCAGTATGGGACGGAACTCCTACGAGCAGTACTTC. Translating gives CASSMGRNSYEQYF.

This clonotype was picked up many times. The CDR3 loop is CASSTGTGGRETQYF. For the CDR3, the DNA is TGTGCCAGCAGTACCGGGACAGGGGGCAGAGAGACCCAGTACTTC. The chain uses TRBV12-3 or TRBV12-4 and TRBJ2-5, with 12 nucleotides matching TRBD1. Germline trimming cut 5 bases from V and 4 bases from J; bases unmatched to any gene: 5. The CDR3 has 15 amino acids.

The sample holds many counts of this clonotype. The chain employs TRBV6-5 and TRBJ2-1, with D possibly TRBD2 on 5 matching bases. V was shortened by 4 bases and J by 4 bases, with 8 bases between the two germline ends. Germline CDR1 is MNHEY and CDR2 is SVGAGI. The CDR3 loop spans 13 amino acids. The CDR3 sequence is CASSSGDYNEQFF. The CDR3, as DNA: TGTGCCAGCAGTTCCGGGGATTACAATGAGCAGTTCTTC.